This T cell receptor beta chain was profiled in a study of blood T cell repertoires in COVID-19. As for the study in general: Sites across the United States, Italy and Spain contributed samples from acute and convalescent COVID-19. T cells, B-cell-depleted T cells, or PBMCs supplied cDNA or gDNA.

Study processing details: For nucleated cells, counts were estimated from reference gene primer amplification. Clones were sequenced by immunoSEQ multiplex PCR, and TCRdb holds only the in-frame ones, with some missing. V and J calls and clone size follow that table, whereas D and trimming were derived from the DNA. The table has about 160,000 clones, about four fifths seen once. V lost 7 bases and J lost 2, with 13 bases in between. Germline V gene lookup returns CDR1 SGHTA and CDR2 FQGNSA. This CDR3 comprises 14 residues. Sample: peripheral blood. The receptor comes from a man aged 65-85 years who had recovered from COVID-19. The V gene is TRBV7-2, the J gene TRBJ2-3; D remains unclear. This CDR3 is CASNLQLSTDTQYF. The CDR3 DNA sequence: TGTGCCAGCAACCTGCAACTTTCCACAGATACGCAGTATTTT. The variable domain in full, with the rest retrieved from reference TRBV7-2 and TRBJ2-3, is GAGVSQSPSNKVTEKGKDVELRCDPISGHTALYWYRQSLGQGLEFLIYFQGNSAPDKSGLPSDRFSAERTGGSVSTLTIQRTQQEDSAVYLCASNLQLSTDTQYFGPGTRLTVL.